Below, 27 T cell receptor beta chains from the same sample are listed, as sequenced in a study of response to subunit inactivated influenza vaccine. TCRdb re-called the RT-PCR reads with MiXCR, one entry per CDR3 protein. Counted here are about 520,000 distinct CDR3 sequences, approximately 6.9% occurring once; the ten biggest clones make up around 14%. The sequenced sample was PBMCs from blood, obtained about 24 months after vaccination. The source is a man between 50 and 75 years old who received an inactivated influenza vaccine.

This clonotype was recorded at least ten times. This chain uses TRBV28 with TRBJ1-5, with D possibly matching TRBD1 (5 bases). The CDR3 loop spans 12 amino acids. Germline values: CDR1 MDHEN, CDR2 SYDVKM. V lost 7 bases, J lost 9 bases, and 13 bases lay in between. This chain's CDR3 is CASNVQGSPQHF. The DNA for the CDR3 is TGTGCCAGCAACGTGCAGGGATCGCCCCAGCATTTT.

The chain recombines TRBV9 with TRBJ1-3, with 7 bases aligning to TRBD1. The CDR3 contains 15 residues. CDR1 and CDR2 from the germline V gene are SGDLS and YYNGEE. J gave up 3 bases and V 0 bases, and 3 bases lay outside the gene matches. The DNA of the CDR3 is TGTGCCAGCAGCGTAGGGACAGGCGTTGGAAACACCATATATTTT. Its protein product is CASSVGTGVGNTIYF.

This clonotype came up a few times. This chain's CDR3 is CASSWPSGQDYNEQFF. The CDR3 DNA sequence: TGCGCCAGCAGCTGGCCTTCTGGACAGGACTACAATGAGCAGTTCTTC. V is TRBV5-1 and J is TRBJ2-1, with TRBD1 matching over 7 bases. The CDR3 has 16 amino acids. The V gene's germline CDR1 is SGHRS and CDR2 YFSETQ. The V segment lost 3 bases and the J segment 3 bases; nucleotides outside the gene matches: 9.

Many counts were recorded for this clonotype. J is TRBJ2-1 and V is TRBV12-3 or TRBV12-4, with D possibly being TRBD1 or TRBD2 (5 bases each). V was clipped by 8 bases and J by 7 bases, with 15 bases between them. The CDR3 is 13 residues long. The CDR3 sequence: CASGRLGENEQFF. The CDR3 DNA sequence: TGTGCCAGCGGACGGCTGGGGGAGAATGAGCAGTTCTTC.

The rearrangement joins TRBV4-3 to TRBJ2-7; tentatively, D is TRBD2 (6 bases). Trimming took 1 base from V and 3 from J, leaving 13 bases between them. The CDR3 consists of 15 residues. CDR1 and CDR2 (germline): LGHNA, YSLEER. The CDR3 region has the DNA TGCGCCAGCAGCCAAGGACTAGAAAGTGACTACGAGCAGTACTTC. It is translated as CASSQGLESDYEQYF.

This clonotype was counted a few times. The V and J genes are TRBV28 and TRBJ1-1, with D uncertain. CDR1 MDHEN and CDR2 SYDVKM come from the germline V gene. This CDR3 is 17 amino acids long. The V gene lost 1 base and the J gene lost 0 bases, with 15 bases spanning the gap. CDR3 in amino acids: CASSLLSDGRVNTEAFF. CDR3 sequence (DNA): TGTGCCAGCAGTTTATTGTCCGACGGCAGAGTGAACACTGAAGCTTTCTTT.

This clonotype was recorded many times. The chain combines TRBV7-2 with TRBJ2-7; possible D gene TRBD2, 6 bases. Germline V gene sequence: CDR1 SGHTA, CDR2 FQGNSA. The CDR3 loop spans 15 amino acids. The germline V and J ends were trimmed by 2 bases and 2 bases, with 13 bases remaining between them. CDR3 region: CASSLYGRGAYEQYF. CDR3 DNA sequence: TGTGCCAGCAGCTTATACGGGAGAGGGGCCTACGAGCAGTACTTC.

This clonotype was detected a few times. This chain joins TRBV20-1 and TRBJ2-3, with 9 bases aligning to TRBD2. There are 15 residues in the CDR3. With 3 bases clipped from V and 4 bases from J, the junction kept 8 bases outside the gene matches. Germline V gene sequence: CDR1 DFQATT, CDR2 SNEGSKA (reference sequence). This CDR3 is CSASSLAGRADTQYF. In DNA form, the CDR3 reads TGCAGTGCTAGTAGCCTAGCGGGAAGGGCAGATACGCAGTATTTT.

This clonotype came up a few times. In nucleotides, the CDR3 is TGTGCCAGCAGCTTGGATCCCCAGGCTAACCCCTATGGCTACACCTTC. Protein: CASSLDPQANPYGYTF. This chain joins TRBV5-5 and TRBJ1-2; D unresolved. V was cut by 0 bases and J by 4 bases, with 16 bases left in between. Germline-derived CDR1 and CDR2 are SGHKS and YYEKEE (reference sequence). The length of the CDR3 is 16 residues. Using reference TRBV5-5 and TRBJ1-2 for the parts outside the CDR3, the full variable domain is DAGVTQSPTHLIKTRGQQVTLRCSPISGHKSVSWYQQVLGQGPQFIFQYYEKEERGRGNFPDRFSARQFPNYSSELNVNALLLGDSALYLCASSLDPQANPYGYTFGSGTRLTVV.

This clonotype was picked up many times. With a much larger clone just one base away, this may be a read error. The chain recombines TRBV5-1 with TRBJ2-7, with 7 bases fitting TRBD1. V trimming: 4 bases; J trimming: 0 bases; junction bases outside the gene matches: 4. Looked up from germline, CDR1 is SGHRS and CDR2 is YFSETQ. CDR3 length: 14 residues. Here the CDR3 DNA reads TGCGCCAGCAGCATGGACAGGAGCTCCTACGAGCAGTACTTC. As protein: CASSMDRSSYEQYF.

Written as DNA, the CDR3 is TGTGCCAGCAGCCAAGAGGTCCCCACTGAAGCTTTCTTT. Its protein is CASSQEVPTEAFF. This chain connects TRBV3-1 to TRBJ1-1; D remains ambiguous. V was shortened by 0 bases and J by 4 bases, with 6 bases between the two germline ends. This CDR3 has 13 residues. Germline V gene data show CDR1 as LGHDT and CDR2 as YNNKEL (reference sequence).

J is TRBJ2-2 and V is TRBV12-3 or TRBV12-4; D is undetermined. V lost 5 bases and J 7 bases, leaving 8 bases between the germline ends. The CDR3 has 12 residues. CDR3 amino acids: CASSPSYGELFF. The CDR3 DNA sequence: TGTGCCAGCAGTCCGTCGTACGGGGAGCTGTTTTTT.

The V call is TRBV15, the J call TRBJ1-5; unclear D gene. Germline V lookup: CDR1 LNHNV, CDR2 YYDKDF (reference sequence). The CDR3 has 13 residues. Deletions cut 8 bases from V and 0 bases from J, with 8 bases between. Here the CDR3 reads CATGQVSNQPQHF. The CDR3 DNA sequence: TGTGCCACCGGCCAAGTTAGCAATCAGCCCCAGCATTTT.

This clonotype was recorded many times. The chain couples TRBV6-1 to TRBJ2-7; 8 bases align to TRBD1. This CDR3 has 15 amino acids. Germline V gene lookup returns CDR1 MNHNS and CDR2 SASEGT. The V gene end was trimmed by 5 bases and the J gene end by 2 bases; junction bases not matched to a gene: 8. The DNA for the CDR3 is TGTGCCAGCAGTCCTAGGACAGGGCTTACCTACGAGCAGTACTTC. It yields the protein CASSPRTGLTYEQYF.

CDR3 DNA sequence: TGCAGCGTTTCCAGGGGGACCGGTCAAGAGACCCAGTACTTC. This gives the protein CSVSRGTGQETQYF. V is TRBV29-1 and J is TRBJ2-5, with 7 nucleotides matching TRBD1. V shed 5 bases and J 2 bases; nucleotides not matched to a gene: 8. Germline assignment: CDR1 SQVTM and CDR2 ANQGSEA. The CDR3 spans 14 residues.

This clonotype has a handful of counts. The chain's CDR3 is CASSPNRDNLQYF. CDR3 in DNA: TGTGCCAGCTCACCAAACAGGGACAACTTGCAGTATTTT. V and J are TRBV18 and TRBJ2-3, with D possibly TRBD1 on 6 matching bases. The V gene's germline CDR1 is KGHSH and CDR2 LQKENI. V gave up 2 bases and J gave up 11 bases, with 14 bases separating them. The CDR3 covers 13 residues.

V is TRBV7-2 and J is TRBJ2-1; 10 positions agree with TRBD2. The CDR3 is 14 residues long. CDR1 is SGHTA, CDR2 FQGNSA, per germline. The trim removed 4 bases at V and 10 bases at J, leaving 7 bases unmatched. CDR3 loop: CASSSRLAGDEQFF. The CDR3 DNA is TGTGCCAGCAGCTCACGGCTAGCGGGAGACGAGCAGTTCTTC.

This clonotype turned up a few times. The chain couples TRBV11-3 to TRBJ2-3, with 7 bases matching TRBD1. Looked up from germline, CDR1 is SGHNT and CDR2 is YENEEA. The junction had 11 bases not matched to a gene; V was cut back by 4 bases and J by 4 bases. There are 16 residues in the CDR3. In nucleotides, the CDR3 is TGTGCCAGCAGCTCGCCAACCAGGGGGTTCGCAGATACGCAGTATTTT. Its translation is CASSSPTRGFADTQYF.

This clonotype was found a few times. The chain joins TRBV3-1 to TRBJ2-5; TRBD2 matches at 15 bases. The length of the CDR3 is 16 residues. The germline CDR1 and CDR2 sequences are LGHDT and YNNKEL (reference sequence). V was clipped by 3 bases and J by 2 bases; unmatched bases: 1. The CDR3 nucleotides read TGTGCCAGCAGCCAGGGACTAGCGGGGGGTCAAGAGACCCAGTACTTC. This encodes CASSQGLAGGQETQYF.

This clonotype occurred a few times. The chain is built from TRBV12-5 and TRBJ2-3; perhaps TRBD1 as D (6 bases). The V end was cut by 0 bases, the J end by 4 bases, with 14 bases between. The CDR3 runs 16 residues. The germline CDR1 and CDR2 sequences are LGHNT and FRNRAP. The CDR3 loop is CASGLVYRVRADTQYF. As DNA, the CDR3 is TGTGCTAGTGGTTTGGTCTACAGGGTTAGAGCAGATACGCAGTATTTT.

The CDR3 reads CASSEYAQGQSGKLFF. CDR3 DNA: TGTGCCAGCAGTGAATATGCCCAGGGACAAAGTGGAAAACTGTTTTTT. The chain recombines TRBV25-1 with TRBJ1-4, with D maybe TRBD1 (6 bases). Trimming left V 0 bases short and J 10 bases short, with 18 bases between. Germline-derived CDR1 and CDR2 are MGHDK and SYGVNS. This CDR3 has 16 residues.

This clonotype appeared a few times. The chain combines TRBV5-1 with TRBJ2-7; tentatively, D is TRBD1 (6 bases). V dropped 5 bases and J dropped 5 bases, with 20 bases sitting between them. CDR1 is SGHRS, CDR2 YFSETQ, per germline. CDR3 length equals 15 residues. Here the CDR3 DNA reads TGCGCCAGCAGTCCGAGGGGGTCCTATTCCCACGAGCAGTACTTC. Translating it yields CASSPRGSYSHEQYF. The whole variable domain, remainder taken from reference TRBV5-1 and TRBJ2-7, is KAGVTQTPRYLIKTRGQQVTLSCSPISGHRSVSWYQQTPGQGLQFLFEYFSETQRNKGNFPGRFSGRQFSNSRSEMNVSTLELGDSALYLCASSPRGSYSHEQYFGPGTRLTVT.

In its sample, this clonotype was seen many times. J is TRBJ2-1 and V is TRBV5-1, with 7 bases identical to TRBD2. Germline values: CDR1 SGHRS, CDR2 YFSETQ. The CDR3 has 19 residues. V trimming: 0 bases; J trimming: 0 bases; junction bases outside the gene matches: 12. CDR3 bases: TGCGCCAGCAGCTTGGTCCTTGGCGGTAGCGGGCTCTCCTACAATGAGCAGTTCTTC. Its translation is CASSLVLGGSGLSYNEQFF.

This clonotype was detected many times. The V gene is TRBV25-1, the J gene TRBJ2-3, with TRBD1 matching 7 bases. With V trimmed by 10 bases and J by 1 base, 2 bases remained unmatched. The CDR3 loop spans 12 amino acids. Germline V gene lookup returns CDR1 MGHDK and CDR2 SYGVNS. CDR3 nucleotide sequence: TGTGCCACTACAGGGGGCACAGATACGCAGTATTTT. Its protein product is CATTGGTDTQYF.

The chain joins TRBV25-1 to TRBJ2-3, with D perhaps matching TRBD2 (6 bases). Germline V gives CDR1 MGHDK, CDR2 SYGVNS. The CDR3 is made up of 17 amino acids. V shed 0 bases and J shed 0 bases, with 13 bases lying between them. CDR3 residues: CASSEYGLAGSTDTQYF. Written as DNA, the CDR3 is TGTGCCAGCAGTGAATATGGTCTGGCGGGGAGCACAGATACGCAGTATTTT.

The chain employs TRBV29-1 and TRBJ1-1; no clear D. The V and J ends lost 0 bases and 1 base respectively, with 6 bases between them. Germline loops: CDR1 SQVTM, CDR2 ANQGSEA. The CDR3 is made up of 13 amino acids. CDR3 DNA sequence: TGCAGCGTTGAAGAGTACAGGAACACTGAAGCTTTCTTT. Protein: CSVEEYRNTEAFF.

This clonotype has a handful of counts. V and J are TRBV10-3 and TRBJ2-1; 11 positions match TRBD2. V lost 4 bases, J lost 12 bases, and 5 bases stayed unmatched. CDR1 and CDR2 from the germline V gene are ENHRY and SYGVKD. The CDR3 runs 13 residues. CDR3: CAISAASGGLQFF. CDR3 nucleotides: TGTGCCATCAGTGCTGCTAGCGGGGGGCTGCAGTTCTTC.